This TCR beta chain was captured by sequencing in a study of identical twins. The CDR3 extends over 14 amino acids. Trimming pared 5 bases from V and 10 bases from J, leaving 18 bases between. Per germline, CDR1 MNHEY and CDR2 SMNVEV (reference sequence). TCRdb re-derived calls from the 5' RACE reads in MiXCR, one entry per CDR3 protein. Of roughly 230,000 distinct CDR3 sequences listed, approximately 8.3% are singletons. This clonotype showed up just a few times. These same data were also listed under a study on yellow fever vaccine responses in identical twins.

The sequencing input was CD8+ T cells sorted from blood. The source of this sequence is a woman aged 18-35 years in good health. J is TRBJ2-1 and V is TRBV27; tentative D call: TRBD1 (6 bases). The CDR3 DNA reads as TGTGCCAGCAGTGCCGGACAGCCCATCCGGGAGCAGTTCTTC. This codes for CASSAGQPIREQFF.